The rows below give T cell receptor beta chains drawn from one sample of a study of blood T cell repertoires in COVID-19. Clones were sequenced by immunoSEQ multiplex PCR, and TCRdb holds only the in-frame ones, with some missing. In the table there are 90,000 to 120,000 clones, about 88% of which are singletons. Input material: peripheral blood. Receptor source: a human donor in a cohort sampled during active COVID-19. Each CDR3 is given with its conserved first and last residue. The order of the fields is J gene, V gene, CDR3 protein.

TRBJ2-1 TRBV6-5 CASSYDAGGSYNEQFF
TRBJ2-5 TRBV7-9 CASSLGLGGSPQETQYF
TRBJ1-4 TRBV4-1 CASSQGPSGEKLFF
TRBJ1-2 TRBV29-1 CSVGQNYGYTF
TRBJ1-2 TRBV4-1 CASSQDRGGHYGYTF
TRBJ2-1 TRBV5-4 CASSFRDWAEQFF
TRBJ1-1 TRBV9 CASSVGSGWATEAFF
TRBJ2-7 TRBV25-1 CASSEFGGAAYEQYF
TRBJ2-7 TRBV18 CASSNSLTGAMEMGQYF
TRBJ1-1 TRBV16 CASSQGRVGQGFLAFF
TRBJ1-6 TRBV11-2 CASSLGVSRSPLHF
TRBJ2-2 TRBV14 CASSPRTTGAGELFF
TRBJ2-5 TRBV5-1 CASSYGTSGSGETQYF
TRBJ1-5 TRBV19 CASSIPRWGGGQPQHF
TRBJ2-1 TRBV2 CASSEAAGRAPVAYNEQFF
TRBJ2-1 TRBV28 CASRMMGTGDYNEQFF
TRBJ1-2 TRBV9 CASSGDRGAGYGYTF
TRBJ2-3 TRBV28 CASRRVGTDTQYF
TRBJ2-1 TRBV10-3 CAISVNGTSGSYNEQFF
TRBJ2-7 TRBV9 CASSPTGGSYEQYF
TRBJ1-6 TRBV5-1 CASSLGPRRGSNNSPLHF
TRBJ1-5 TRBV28 CASSQYSNQPQHF
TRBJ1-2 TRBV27 CASSIRQTPSGGYTF
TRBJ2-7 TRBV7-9 CASSGDSERGTYEQYF
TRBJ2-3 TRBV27 CASKRTSGYTQYF
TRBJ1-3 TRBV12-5 CASGFSGGGNTIYF
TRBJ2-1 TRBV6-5 CASKMASVNEQFF
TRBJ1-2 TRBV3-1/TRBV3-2 CASSQDSNLPHGYTF
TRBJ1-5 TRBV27 CASSVGGGNQPQHF
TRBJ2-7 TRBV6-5 CASSPGLAGSYEQYF
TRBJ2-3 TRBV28 CASSLPGLAGGADTQYF
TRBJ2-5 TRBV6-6 CASRSSIGETQYF
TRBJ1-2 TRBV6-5 CASSYSSGLAYGYTF
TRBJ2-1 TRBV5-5 CASSLGREGYNEQFF
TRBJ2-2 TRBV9 CASSVATGTGGYAGELFF
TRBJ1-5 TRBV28 CASSGGQMTQPQHF
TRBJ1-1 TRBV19 CASSNPRGTGGLNTEAFF
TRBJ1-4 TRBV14 CASSPGGGYNEKLFF
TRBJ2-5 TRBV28 CASSLTRGQGRETQYF
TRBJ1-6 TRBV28 CASSPRDNSPLHF
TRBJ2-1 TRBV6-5 CASRRGRSSYNEQFF